Presented here are 16 T cell receptor beta chains from one specimen sequenced in a study of blood T cell repertoires in COVID-19. Here immunoSEQ multiplex PCR was the method, and the copy in TCRdb shows in-frame clones only, minus some. The sample gives 200,000 to 250,000 clones, roughly 85% of which show up once; roughly 2.3% is in the top ten. Sequencing was performed on peripheral blood. The receptors were sampled from a man younger than 45 who had recovered from COVID-19.

This clone was recorded once. This sequence joins TRBV19 and TRBJ2-1, with 12 bases fitting TRBD1. The CDR3 loop spans 16 amino acids. J was trimmed by 6 bases and V by 5 bases; bases with no gene match: 8. The V gene's germline CDR1 is LNHDA and CDR2 SQIVND (reference sequence). The CDR3 here is CASSFAGTGGLNEQFF. The CDR3 DNA follows: TGTGCCAGTAGTTTCGCCGGGACAGGGGGCCTCAATGAGCAGTTCTTC.

The chain couples TRBV4-1 to TRBJ1-1, with D unclear. Germline CDR1 is MGHRA and CDR2 is YSYEKL. Trimming pared 1 base from V and 1 base from J, leaving 10 bases between. This CDR3 is built from 15 residues. The DNA of the CDR3 is TGCGCCAGCAGCCAAGGGAGAGTCACGAACACTGAAGCTTTCTTT. Translated: CASSQGRVTNTEAFF.

The genes are TRBV10-3 and TRBJ1-5, with D tentatively TRBD1 (5 bases). The CDR3 covers 14 residues. The V end was cut by 4 bases, the J end by 5 bases, with 12 bases between. Germline CDR1 and CDR2: ENHRY and SYGVKD. CDR3 sequence (DNA): TGTGCCATCAGTGGTGGGACTATTGATCAGCCCCAGCATTTT. Its translation is CAISGGTIDQPQHF.

DNA for the CDR3: TGTGCCAGCAGTTCCGGACTAAGCCCTCTCACAGATACGCAGTATTTT. Its translation: CASSSGLSPLTDTQYF. The J gene is TRBJ2-3, the V gene TRBV6-5; tentative D call: TRBD2 (6 bases). Per the germline V gene, CDR1 is MNHEY and CDR2 is SVGAGI. The length of the CDR3 is 16 residues. V lost 4 bases, J lost 2 bases, and 16 bases lay in between.

The rearrangement joins TRBV25-1 to TRBJ1-2; 8 nucleotides line up with TRBD1. With 7 bases clipped from V and 6 bases from J, the junction kept 4 bases outside the gene matches. The CDR3 spans 12 residues. CDR1 is MGHDK and CDR2 is SYGVNS in the germline V gene. The CDR3 spells CASTRTGNGYTF. Here the CDR3 DNA reads TGTGCCAGCACCCGGACAGGGAATGGCTACACCTTC.

The chain links TRBV13 to TRBJ1-1; 7 bases align to TRBD1. The trim removed 5 bases at V and 2 bases at J, leaving 8 bases unmatched. Germline assignment: CDR1 PRHDT and CDR2 FYEKMQ (reference sequence). CDR3 size: 15 residues. This CDR3 reads CASSRQGPVNTEAFF. CDR3 sequence (DNA): TGTGCCAGCAGCCGACAGGGCCCCGTAAACACTGAAGCTTTCTTT.

The chain has TRBV5-1 and TRBJ2-2; 8 bases fit TRBD1. The CDR3 spans 16 residues. With V trimmed by 4 bases and J by 4 bases, 9 bases remained unmatched. The germline V gene encodes CDR1 SGHRS and CDR2 YFSETQ. The CDR3 sequence: CASSPGQVTGTGELFF. The DNA for the CDR3 is TGCGCCAGCAGCCCGGGACAGGTAACCGGCACCGGGGAGCTGTTTTTT.

V and J are TRBV30 and TRBJ2-2; D uncertain. Germline lookup yields CDR1 GTSNPN and CDR2 SVGIG (reference sequence). Trimming stripped 4 bases from V and 5 bases from J, with 14 bases between. The CDR3 extends over 14 amino acids. The CDR3 bases are TGTGCCTGGAATAGGCTAGATAGGACCGGGGAGCTGTTTTTT. Amino acid sequence: CAWNRLDRTGELFF.

The CDR3 DNA reads as TGTGCCATCAGTGAGGGCGGTTCCTCTGGAAACACCATATATTTT. It encodes CAISEGGSSGNTIYF. This sequence joins TRBV10-3 and TRBJ1-3, with D uncertain. Germline CDR1 ENHRY, CDR2 SYGVKD. Trimming removed 2 bases at V and 0 bases at J, with 8 bases between. The CDR3 runs to 15 residues.

The V gene is TRBV10-3, the J gene TRBJ2-7; 9 bases map to TRBD1. After removal of 7 bases from V and 4 bases from J, the junction contained 11 bases not matched to a gene. There are 15 residues in the CDR3. CDR1 and CDR2 (germline): ENHRY, SYGVKD. The CDR3 is CAITSGTGSLYEQYF. The CDR3 coding sequence is TGTGCCATCACTTCCGGGACAGGGAGTTTATACGAGCAGTACTTC.

The rearrangement links TRBV16 to TRBJ1-2, with D uncertain. Trimming removed 8 bases at V and 3 bases at J, with 10 bases between. Germline CDR1 is KGHSY and CDR2 is FQNENV. This CDR3 spans 12 amino acids. This CDR3 is CASRSGDYGYTF. The CDR3 region has the DNA TGTGCCAGCCGTAGCGGGGACTATGGCTACACCTTC.

The chain combines TRBV7-6 with TRBJ2-7; tentatively, D is TRBD2 (6 bases). V was cut by 0 bases and J by 3 bases, with 12 bases left in between. Germline V gene sequence: CDR1 SGHVS, CDR2 FNYEAQ. The CDR3 contains 15 residues. For the CDR3, the DNA is TGTGCCAGCAGCTTAGCGGAGGCGGGGAGCTACGAGCAGTACTTC. As protein: CASSLAEAGSYEQYF.

The chain carries TRBV10-2 and TRBJ2-3; TRBD1 matches 8 bases. Trimming removed 5 bases from V and 9 bases from J; junction bases left unmatched: 7. Germline CDR1 and CDR2: WSHSY and SAAADI. There are 13 residues in the CDR3. The CDR3 protein is CASSHGQGETQYF. As DNA, the CDR3 is TGCGCCAGCAGTCACGGACAGGGTGAGACGCAGTATTTT.

In nucleotides, the CDR3 is TGTGCCAGCAGCTTTTCCTCGGCTGGAAACACCATATATTTT. Its translation: CASSFSSAGNTIYF. The chain combines TRBV5-4 with TRBJ1-3; D ambiguous. Deletions cut 2 bases from V and 2 bases from J, with 8 bases between. The germline gives CDR1 SGHNT, CDR2 YYREEE (reference sequence). CDR3 size: 14 residues.

This rearrangement joins TRBV18 to TRBJ1-5, with D perhaps matching TRBD1 (5 bases). Germline CDR1 is KGHSH and CDR2 is LQKENI. CDR3 length equals 15 residues. V dropped 6 bases and J dropped 6 bases, with 18 bases sitting between them. CDR3 sequence (DNA): TGTGCCAGCTCGGTACGGGGGGGTAATATTCAGCCCCAGCATTTT. The encoded protein is CASSVRGGNIQPQHF.

The chain uses TRBV6-5 and TRBJ2-7, with TRBD1 as a possible D gene (6 bases). The germline V gene encodes CDR1 MNHEY and CDR2 SVGAGI. V was shortened by 8 bases and J by 4 bases, with 15 bases between the two germline ends. This CDR3 region has 13 residues. CDR3 amino acids: CASGSLTGYEQYF. Here the CDR3 DNA reads TGTGCCAGCGGATCTCTCACAGGGTACGAGCAGTACTTC.